This TCR beta chain was sequenced during a study of blood T cell repertoires in COVID-19. Clones were read by immunoSEQ multiplex PCR, and TCRdb kept only the in-frame ones, dropping some. The sample yields some 250,000 clones, 91% seen once. V dropped 3 bases and J dropped 4; count of bases not matched to a gene: 3. This CDR3 spans 15 amino acids. Germline values: CDR1 SGHRS, CDR2 YFSETQ. The genes are TRBV5-1 and TRBJ2-2; 10 bases line up with TRBD2. This clonotype was obtained from a human donor in a cohort exposed to, infected with or recovered from COVID-19 (not recorded which). The donor label of this sample is uncertain. Sequencing was carried out using PBMCs or T cells enriched from blood (not recorded which). The CDR3, as DNA: TGCGCCAGCAGCTCTTTAGCGGGGGGCACCGGGGAGCTGTTTTTT. Translation gives CASSSLAGGTGELFF.